These 22 T cell receptor beta chains came from one sample sequenced in a study of identical twins (TCRdb year 2016). Receptor amplification or capture employed 5' RACE. Sequencer: Illumina HiSeq 2000. TCRdb trimmed the raw reads at Q25, called clones with MiXCR and kept productive beta chains. Entries that share a CDR3 protein sequence are merged under the most common genes and DNA. The sample table contains around 290,000 distinct CDR3 sequences; only one count was recorded for roughly 9% of them. The ten largest clones add up to approximately 7% of the sample. The sample was also reused in another study, on yellow fever vaccine responses in identical twins.

Material for sequencing was CD8+ T cells sorted from blood. Receptors originate from a young woman in good health.

This chain uses TRBV3-1 with TRBJ1-2; 11 bases are a match to TRBD1. The CDR3 has 16 amino acids. Trimming at V came to 2 bases and at J to 4 bases, leaving 6 bases not matched to a gene. Looked up from germline, CDR1 is LGHDT and CDR2 is YNNKEL (reference sequence). The CDR3 spells CASSQSGTGGIYGYTF. The CDR3 DNA reads TGTGCCAGCAGCCAATCTGGGACAGGGGGGATCTATGGCTACACCTTC.

This clonotype came up many times. The V call is TRBV7-9, the J call TRBJ2-7, with D unresolved. Germline CDR1 is SEHNR and CDR2 is FQNEAQ (reference sequence). The CDR3 sequence is 14 residues long. Trimming shortened V by 1 base and J by 3 bases, and 10 bases separated the two germline ends. The CDR3 is CASSLGLTNYEQYF. In nucleotides, the CDR3 is TGTGCCAGCAGCTTAGGGCTGACAAACTACGAGCAGTACTTC.

This clonotype was found a few times. CDR3 sequence (DNA): TGCAGCGTTGAGAGTCAGGACGAGCAGTACTTC. This codes for CSVESQDEQYF. The chain links TRBV29-1 to TRBJ2-7; no clear D. Trimming removed 3 bases at V and 5 bases at J, with 8 bases between. The CDR3 is 11 amino acids. The germline V gene encodes CDR1 SQVTM and CDR2 ANQGSEA.

This clonotype was picked up many times. The J gene is TRBJ1-1, the V gene TRBV29-1, with D maybe TRBD1 (6 bases). The V gene lost 5 bases and the J gene lost 4 bases, with 17 bases spanning the gap. This CDR3 has 14 amino acids. The germline CDR1 and CDR2 sequences are SQVTM and ANQGSEA. The DNA for the CDR3 is TGCAGCGTTTCGTTGGGTGGGGGCTCCACTGAAGCTTTCTTT. Translated, it gives CSVSLGGGSTEAFF.

This clonotype has a handful of counts. The chain combines TRBV7-2 with TRBJ2-5; 9 bases align to TRBD2. The CDR3 is made up of 15 amino acids. The J segment lost 5 bases and the V segment lost 6 bases, leaving 10 bases of the junction unmatched. Germline CDR1 is SGHTA and CDR2 is FQGNSA. CDR3 loop: CASSPYSGGGETQYF. Written as DNA, the CDR3 is TGTGCCAGCAGTCCCTATAGCGGGGGCGGGGAGACCCAGTACTTC.

Ten or more counts support this clonotype. The J gene is TRBJ2-7, the V gene TRBV14; a possible D gene is TRBD1 (6 bases). CDR3 size: 12 residues. V lost 6 bases and J lost 4, with 10 bases in between. CDR1 is SGHDN and CDR2 is FVKESK in the germline V gene. CDR3 amino acids: CASSSDRYEQYF. CDR3 DNA: TGTGCCAGCAGTTCGGACAGATACGAGCAGTACTTC.

The gene calls are TRBV29-1 and TRBJ2-7, with D perhaps given as TRBD1 or TRBD2 (5 bases each). Trimming removed 1 base from V and 2 bases from J, with 9 bases in between. Germline V gives CDR1 SQVTM, CDR2 ANQGSEA. This CDR3 contains 13 residues. The CDR3 nucleotides are TGCAGCGTTGAAGGAGGGGACGCCTACGAGCAGTACTTC. This sequence encodes CSVEGGDAYEQYF.

This clonotype occurred many times. The chain has TRBV10-2 and TRBJ2-6; 8 bases map to TRBD1. Germline trimming cut 6 bases from V and 0 bases from J; bases unmatched to any gene: 7. Germline CDR1 WSHSY, CDR2 SAAADI. CDR3 size: 17 residues. CDR3 region: CASRLGQEHSGANVLTF. The CDR3 nucleotides read TGCGCCAGCAGACTGGGACAGGAACACTCTGGGGCCAACGTCCTGACTTTC.

This clonotype has only a few counts. J is TRBJ1-1 and V is TRBV7-9; D is ambiguous. V was trimmed by 3 bases and J by 3 bases, leaving 8 bases between them. This CDR3 comprises 13 residues. Germline assignment: CDR1 SEHNR and CDR2 FQNEAQ (reference sequence). The CDR3 is CASSFRSDTEAFF. The CDR3 coding sequence is TGTGCCAGCAGCTTTCGGTCGGACACTGAAGCTTTCTTT.

The rearrangement joins TRBV12-3 or TRBV12-4 to TRBJ2-5; 11 nucleotides match TRBD2. CDR3 size: 17 residues. V lost 3 bases to trimming and J lost 4 bases; unmatched junction nucleotides: 10. The CDR3 spells CASSFFTSGSYGETQYF. In DNA, the CDR3 is TGTGCCAGCAGTTTCTTCACTAGCGGGAGTTATGGAGAGACCCAGTACTTC.

This clonotype was seen a handful of times. J is TRBJ2-1 and V is TRBV24-1; D is uncertain. The CDR3 totals 13 residues. Per the germline V gene, CDR1 is KGHDR and CDR2 is SFDVKD. V lost 0 bases and J 11 bases, leaving 10 bases between the germline ends. CDR3 protein: CATSDLLGWKQFF. The CDR3 bases are TGTGCCACCAGTGATTTGCTAGGTTGGAAGCAGTTCTTC.

Many counts were recorded for this clonotype. The V and J genes are TRBV6-2 or TRBV6-3 and TRBJ2-7, with D hard to call. Trimming left V 6 bases short and J 3 bases short, with 6 bases between. The CDR3 runs 11 residues. Germline V gives CDR1 MNHEY, CDR2 SVGEGT. CDR3 amino acids: CASSLFYEQYF. The CDR3, as DNA: TGTGCCAGCAGCCTATTCTACGAGCAGTACTTC.

This clonotype was recorded at least ten times. J is TRBJ2-1 and V is TRBV27; D ambiguous. V shed 6 bases and J shed 7 bases, with 4 bases lying between them. This CDR3 region has 10 residues. Germline-derived CDR1 and CDR2 are MNHEY and SMNVEV (reference sequence). Here the CDR3 DNA reads TGTGCCAGCAGGGGAAATGAGCAGTTCTTC. This encodes CASRGNEQFF.

The V gene is TRBV28, the J gene TRBJ2-5, with D possibly matching TRBD2 (6 bases). V dropped 1 base and J dropped 5 bases, with 14 bases sitting between them. The CDR3 extends over 15 amino acids. CDR1 is MDHEN and CDR2 is SYDVKM in the germline V gene. Here the CDR3 reads CASSLSAGLGETQYF. The DNA of the CDR3 is TGTGCCAGCAGTTTATCCGCGGGGTTAGGGGAGACCCAGTACTTC.

This clonotype appeared a few times. The junction differs from germline at one of its ends, possibly a read error. This chain joins TRBV20-1 and TRBJ2-1, with D unresolved. The CDR3 runs to 20 residues. Germline V gene sequence: CDR1 DFQATT, CDR2 SNEGSKA (reference sequence). The CDR3 loop is CCARDPNRAELQSSYNEQFF. In DNA form, the CDR3 reads TGCTGTGCTAGAGATCCCAACCGGGCCGAACTCCAAAGCTCCTACAATGAGCAGTTCTTC.

The V gene is TRBV2, the J gene TRBJ2-2, with 11 bases that match TRBD2. The junction had 6 bases not matched to a gene; V was cut back by 7 bases and J by 2 bases. The CDR3 totals 16 residues. CDR1 is SNHLY and CDR2 is FYNNEI in the germline V gene. The CDR3 protein is CASILAGGSNTGELFF. The CDR3 coding sequence is TGTGCCAGCATCCTAGCGGGAGGATCAAACACCGGGGAGCTGTTTTTT.

The chain has TRBV7-6 and TRBJ2-7; 7 bases are a match to TRBD2. Losses at the gene ends were 5 bases for V and 4 bases for J; bases not matched to a gene: 14. CDR1 and CDR2 (germline): SGHVS, FNYEAQ. This CDR3 spans 16 amino acids. CDR3 in amino acids: CASSPPIGGGPYEQYF. CDR3 DNA sequence: TGTGCCAGCAGCCCACCCATTGGGGGAGGGCCGTACGAGCAGTACTTC.

The V and J genes are TRBV27 and TRBJ2-3; weak D call: TRBD2 (5 bases). With 5 bases removed from V and 5 bases from J, the gap between germline ends came to 14 bases. The V gene's germline CDR1 is MNHEY and CDR2 SMNVEV (reference sequence). CDR3 length equals 14 residues. The CDR3 loop reads CASSPRPGRDTQYF. The CDR3 nucleotides are TGTGCCAGCAGTCCTAGACCGGGAAGAGATACGCAGTATTTT.

This clonotype was seen a handful of times. The chain is built from TRBV6-1 and TRBJ2-7, with 7 bases lining up with TRBD1. The V gene's germline CDR1 is MNHNS and CDR2 SASEGT. Trimming removed 3 bases from V and 3 bases from J; junction bases left unmatched: 11. The CDR3 contains 16 residues. DNA for the CDR3: TGTGCCAGCAGTGACCCAGGGGGTCCATCCTACTACGAGCAGTACTTC. Its protein is CASSDPGGPSYYEQYF.

The table lists this clonotype with many counts. J is TRBJ2-1 and V is TRBV11-2, with 8 bases matching TRBD2. V shed 4 bases and J 5 bases; nucleotides not matched to a gene: 10. CDR1 SGHAT and CDR2 FQNNGV come from the germline V gene. The CDR3 loop spans 16 amino acids. CDR3 in DNA: TGTGCCAGCAGCTCTCTGACTAGCGTTACGAACAATGAGCAGTTCTTC. Amino acids: CASSSLTSVTNNEQFF.

The table lists this clonotype with many counts. The chain joins TRBV27 to TRBJ1-5; maybe TRBD1 (5 bases). V lost 2 bases to trimming and J lost 2 bases, with 13 bases between them. Per germline, CDR1 MNHEY and CDR2 SMNVEV (reference sequence). CDR3 length: 16 amino acids. The CDR3 region is CASSLSGGRGNQPQHF. The CDR3 bases are TGTGCCAGCAGTTTAAGTGGGGGTCGTGGCAATCAGCCCCAGCATTTT.

J is TRBJ2-3 and V is TRBV7-3; D is perhaps TRBD2 (6 bases). V dropped 5 bases and J dropped 4 bases, with 19 bases sitting between them. CDR3 length equals 16 residues. From germline, CDR1 is SGHTA and CDR2 FQGTGA. The chain's CDR3 is CASSLPGTSSADTQYF. Written as DNA, the CDR3 is TGTGCCAGCAGCCTCCCTGGGACTTCTAGCGCAGATACGCAGTATTTT.